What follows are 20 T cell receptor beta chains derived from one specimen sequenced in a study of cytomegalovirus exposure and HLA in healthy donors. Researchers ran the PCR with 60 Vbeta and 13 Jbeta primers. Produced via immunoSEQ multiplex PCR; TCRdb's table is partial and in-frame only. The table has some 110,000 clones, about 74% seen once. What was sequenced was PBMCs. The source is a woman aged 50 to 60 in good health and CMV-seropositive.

DNA of the CDR3: TGCGCCAGCAGCCTGGACAGGTTAGGCTACACCTTC. The encoded protein is CASSLDRLGYTF. The chain uses TRBV5-1 and TRBJ1-2; TRBD1 aligns across 7 bases. The CDR3 consists of 12 residues. Germline V gene data show CDR1 as SGHRS and CDR2 as YFSETQ. V shed 4 bases and J 8 bases; nucleotides not matched to a gene: 5.

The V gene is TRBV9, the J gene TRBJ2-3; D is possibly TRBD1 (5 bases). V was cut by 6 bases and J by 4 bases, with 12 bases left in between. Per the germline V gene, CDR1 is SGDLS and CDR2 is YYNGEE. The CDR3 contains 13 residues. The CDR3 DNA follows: TGTGCCAGCACGCGCGCAGGGTCAGATACGCAGTATTTT. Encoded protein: CASTRAGSDTQYF.

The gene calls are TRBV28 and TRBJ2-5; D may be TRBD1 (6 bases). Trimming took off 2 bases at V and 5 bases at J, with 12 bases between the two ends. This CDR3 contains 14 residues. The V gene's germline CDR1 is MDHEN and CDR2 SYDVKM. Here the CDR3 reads CASSLGQLGETQYF. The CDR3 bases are TGTGCCAGCAGTTTAGGACAGTTGGGTGAGACCCAGTACTTC. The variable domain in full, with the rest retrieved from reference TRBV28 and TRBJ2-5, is DVKVTQSSRYLVKRTGEKVFLECVQDMDHENMFWYRQDPGLGLRLIYFSYDVKMKEKGDIPEGYSVSREKKERFSLILESASTNQTSMYLCASSLGQLGETQYFGPGTRLLVL.

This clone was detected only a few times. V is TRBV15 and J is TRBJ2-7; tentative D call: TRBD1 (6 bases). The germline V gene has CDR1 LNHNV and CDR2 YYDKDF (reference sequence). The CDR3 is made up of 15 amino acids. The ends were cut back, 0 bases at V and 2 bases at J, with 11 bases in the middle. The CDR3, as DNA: TGTGCCACCAGCAGAGATGAAGGACAGACCTACGAGCAGTACTTC. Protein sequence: CATSRDEGQTYEQYF.

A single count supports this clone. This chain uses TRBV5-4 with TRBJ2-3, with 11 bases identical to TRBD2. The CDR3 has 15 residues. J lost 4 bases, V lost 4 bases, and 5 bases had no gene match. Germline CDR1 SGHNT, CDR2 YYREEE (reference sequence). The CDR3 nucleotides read TGTGCCAGCAGCCGGGGACTAGCGGACGCAGATACGCAGTATTTT. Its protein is CASSRGLADADTQYF. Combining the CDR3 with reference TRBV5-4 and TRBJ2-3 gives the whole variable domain ETGVTQSPTHLIKTRGQQVTLRCSSQSGHNTVSWYQQALGQGPQFIFQYYREEENGRGNFPPRFSGLQFPNYSSELNVNALELDDSALYLCASSRGLADADTQYFGPGTRLTVL.

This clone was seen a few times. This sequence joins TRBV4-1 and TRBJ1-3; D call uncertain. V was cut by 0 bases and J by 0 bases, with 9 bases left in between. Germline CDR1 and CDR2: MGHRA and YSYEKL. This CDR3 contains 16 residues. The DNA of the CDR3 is TGCGCCAGCAGCCAAGATCTGAGTTCCTCTGGAAACACCATATATTTT. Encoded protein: CASSQDLSSSGNTIYF.

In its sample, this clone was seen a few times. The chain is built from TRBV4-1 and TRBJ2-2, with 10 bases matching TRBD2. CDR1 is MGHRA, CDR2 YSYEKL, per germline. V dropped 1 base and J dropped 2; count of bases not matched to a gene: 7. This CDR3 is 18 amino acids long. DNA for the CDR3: TGCGCCAGCAGCCAAGTCGCCCTAGCGGGGGCCAACACCGGGGAGCTGTTTTTT. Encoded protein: CASSQVALAGANTGELFF.

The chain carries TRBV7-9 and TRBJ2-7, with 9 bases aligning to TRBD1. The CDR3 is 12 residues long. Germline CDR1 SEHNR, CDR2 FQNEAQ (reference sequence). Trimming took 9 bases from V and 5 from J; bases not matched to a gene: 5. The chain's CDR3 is CASPQGAHEQYF. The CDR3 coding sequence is TGTGCCAGTCCACAGGGGGCCCACGAGCAGTACTTC.

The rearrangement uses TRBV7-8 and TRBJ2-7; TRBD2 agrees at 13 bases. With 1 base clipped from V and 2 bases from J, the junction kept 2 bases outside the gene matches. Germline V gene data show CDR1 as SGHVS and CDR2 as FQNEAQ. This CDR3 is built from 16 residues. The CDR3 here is CASSLGGTSGAYEQYF. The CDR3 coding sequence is TGTGCCAGCAGCTTAGGGGGGACTAGCGGGGCCTACGAGCAGTACTTC.

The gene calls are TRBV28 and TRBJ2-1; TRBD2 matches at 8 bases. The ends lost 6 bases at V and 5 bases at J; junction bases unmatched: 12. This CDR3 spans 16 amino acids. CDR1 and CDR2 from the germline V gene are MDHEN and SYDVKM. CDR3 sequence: CASSNPKVAGNNEQFF. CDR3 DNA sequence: TGTGCCAGCAGCAACCCAAAGGTAGCGGGAAACAATGAGCAGTTCTTC.

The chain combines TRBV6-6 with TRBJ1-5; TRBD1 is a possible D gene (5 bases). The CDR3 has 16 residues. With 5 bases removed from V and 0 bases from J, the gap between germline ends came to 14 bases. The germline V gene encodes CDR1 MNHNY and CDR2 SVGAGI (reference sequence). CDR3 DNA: TGTGCCAGCAGTAACCCGGAGGGGAGTAGCAATCAGCCCCAGCATTTT. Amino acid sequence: CASSNPEGSSNQPQHF.

Here the CDR3 reads CAISAGGRGTGELFF. The CDR3 region has the DNA TGTGCCATTAGCGCGGGGGGACGGGGCACCGGGGAGCTGTTTTTT. The V gene is TRBV6-1, the J gene TRBJ2-2, with 8 bases matching TRBD2. Germline-derived CDR1 and CDR2 are MNHNS and SASEGT. The CDR3 has 15 amino acids. J was trimmed by 4 bases and V by 10 bases; bases with no gene match: 11.

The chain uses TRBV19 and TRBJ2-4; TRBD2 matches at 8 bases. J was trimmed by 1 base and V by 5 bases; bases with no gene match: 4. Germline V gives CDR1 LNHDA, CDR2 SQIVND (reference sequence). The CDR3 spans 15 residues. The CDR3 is CASSSAGAAKNIQYF. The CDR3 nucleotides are TGTGCCAGTAGTTCAGCGGGGGCGGCCAAAAACATTCAGTACTTC.

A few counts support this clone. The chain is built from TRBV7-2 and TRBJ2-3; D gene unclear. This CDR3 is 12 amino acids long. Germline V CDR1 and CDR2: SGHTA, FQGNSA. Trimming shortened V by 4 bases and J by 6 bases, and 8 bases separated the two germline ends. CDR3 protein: CASSSQADTQYF. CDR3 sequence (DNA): TGTGCCAGCAGCTCGCAGGCGGATACGCAGTATTTT. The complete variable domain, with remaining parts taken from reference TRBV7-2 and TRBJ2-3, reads GAGVSQSPSNKVTEKGKDVELRCDPISGHTALYWYRQSLGQGLEFLIYFQGNSAPDKSGLPSDRFSAERTGGSVSTLTIQRTQQEDSAVYLCASSSQADTQYFGPGTRLTVL.

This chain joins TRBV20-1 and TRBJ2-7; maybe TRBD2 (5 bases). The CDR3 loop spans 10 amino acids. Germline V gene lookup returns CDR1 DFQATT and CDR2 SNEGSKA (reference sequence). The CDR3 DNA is TGCAGCACGGGGAAATACGAGCAGTACTTC. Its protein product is CSTGKYEQYF.

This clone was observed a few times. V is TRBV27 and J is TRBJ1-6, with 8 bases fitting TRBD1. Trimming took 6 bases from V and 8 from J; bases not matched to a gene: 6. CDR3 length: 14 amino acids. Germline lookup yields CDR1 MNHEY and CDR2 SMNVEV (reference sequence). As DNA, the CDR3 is TGTGCCAGCAGGGGAGGGACAGGTGATTCACCCCTCCACTTT. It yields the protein CASRGGTGDSPLHF.

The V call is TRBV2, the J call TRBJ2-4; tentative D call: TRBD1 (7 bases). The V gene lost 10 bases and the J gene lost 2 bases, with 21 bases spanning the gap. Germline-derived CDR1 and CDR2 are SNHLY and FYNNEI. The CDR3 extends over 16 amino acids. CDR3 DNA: TGTGCCACCGGTGGTATCCAGGGGGGTCCCAAAAACATTCAGTACTTC. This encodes CATGGIQGGPKNIQYF. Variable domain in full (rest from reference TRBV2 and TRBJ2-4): EPEVTQTPSHQVTQMGQEVILRCVPISNHLYFYWYRQILGQKVEFLVSFYNNEISEKSEIFDDQFSVERPDGSNFTLKIRSTKLEDSAMYFCATGGIQGGPKNIQYFGAGTRLSVL.

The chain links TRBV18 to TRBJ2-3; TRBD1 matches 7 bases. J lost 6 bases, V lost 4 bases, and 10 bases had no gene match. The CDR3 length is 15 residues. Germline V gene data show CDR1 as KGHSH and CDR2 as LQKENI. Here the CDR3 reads CASSQKQGPVDTQYF. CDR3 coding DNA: TGTGCCAGCTCACAGAAACAGGGGCCGGTGGATACGCAGTATTTT.

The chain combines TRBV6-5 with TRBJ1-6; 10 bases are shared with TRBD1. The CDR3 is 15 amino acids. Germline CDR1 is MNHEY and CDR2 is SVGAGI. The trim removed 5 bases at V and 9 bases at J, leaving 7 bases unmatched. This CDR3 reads CASSPKTGGVSPLHF. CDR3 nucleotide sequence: TGTGCCAGCAGTCCAAAGACAGGGGGCGTTTCACCCCTCCACTTT.

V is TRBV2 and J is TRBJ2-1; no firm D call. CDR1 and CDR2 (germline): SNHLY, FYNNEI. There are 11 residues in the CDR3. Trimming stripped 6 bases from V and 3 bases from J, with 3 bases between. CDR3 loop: CASSYYNEQFF. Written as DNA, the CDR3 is TGTGCCAGCAGCTACTACAATGAGCAGTTCTTC.